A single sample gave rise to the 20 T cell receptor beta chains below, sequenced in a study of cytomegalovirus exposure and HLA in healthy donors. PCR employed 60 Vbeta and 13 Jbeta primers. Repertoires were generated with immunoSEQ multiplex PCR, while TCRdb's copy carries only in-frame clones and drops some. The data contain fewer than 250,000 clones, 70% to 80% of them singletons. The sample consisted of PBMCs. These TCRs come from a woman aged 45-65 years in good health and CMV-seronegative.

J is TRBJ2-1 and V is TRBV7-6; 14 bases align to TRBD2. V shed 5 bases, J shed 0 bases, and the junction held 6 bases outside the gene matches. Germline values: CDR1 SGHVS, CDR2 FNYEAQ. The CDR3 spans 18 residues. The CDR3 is CASSGLAGGSSSYNEQFF. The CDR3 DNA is TGTGCCAGCAGCGGACTAGCGGGGGGCTCGAGCTCCTACAATGAGCAGTTCTTC. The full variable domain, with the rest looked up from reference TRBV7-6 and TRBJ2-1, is GAGVSQSPRYKVTKRGQDVALRCDPISGHVSLYWYRQALGQGPEFLTYFNYEAQQDKSGLPNDRFSAERPEGSISTLTIQRTEQRDSAMYRCASSGLAGGSSSYNEQFFGPGTRLTVL.

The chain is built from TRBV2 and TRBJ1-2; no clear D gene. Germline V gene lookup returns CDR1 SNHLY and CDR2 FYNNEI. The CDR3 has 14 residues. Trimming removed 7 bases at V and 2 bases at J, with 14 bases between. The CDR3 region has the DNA TGTGCCAGCAATCTCCGAAGACTGAACTATGGCTACACCTTC. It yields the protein CASNLRRLNYGYTF.

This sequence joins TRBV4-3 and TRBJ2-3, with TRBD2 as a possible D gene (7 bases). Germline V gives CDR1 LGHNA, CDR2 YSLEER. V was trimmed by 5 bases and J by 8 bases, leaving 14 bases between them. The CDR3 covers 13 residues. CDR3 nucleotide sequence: TGCGCCAGCAGCGGCGGAGGGGGGGTTACGCAGTATTTT. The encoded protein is CASSGGGGVTQYF.

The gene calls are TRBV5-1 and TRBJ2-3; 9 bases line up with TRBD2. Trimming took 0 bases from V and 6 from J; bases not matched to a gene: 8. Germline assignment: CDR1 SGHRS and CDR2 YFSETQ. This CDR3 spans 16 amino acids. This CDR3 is CASSLAISGSGDTQYF. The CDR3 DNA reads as TGCGCCAGCAGCTTGGCGATTAGCGGGAGTGGGGATACGCAGTATTTT.

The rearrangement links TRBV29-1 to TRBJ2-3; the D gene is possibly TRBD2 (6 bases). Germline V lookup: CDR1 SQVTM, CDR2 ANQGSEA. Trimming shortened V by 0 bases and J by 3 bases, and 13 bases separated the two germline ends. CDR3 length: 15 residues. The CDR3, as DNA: TGCAGCGTTGAAGATCGGGGACTCCCAACAGATACGCAGTATTTT. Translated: CSVEDRGLPTDTQYF.

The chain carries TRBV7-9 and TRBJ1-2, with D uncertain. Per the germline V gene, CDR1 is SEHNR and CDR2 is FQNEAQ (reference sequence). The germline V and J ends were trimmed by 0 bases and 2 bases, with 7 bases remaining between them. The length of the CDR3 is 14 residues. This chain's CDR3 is CASSLAPENYGYTF. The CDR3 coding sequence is TGTGCCAGCAGCTTAGCGCCAGAAAACTATGGCTACACCTTC.

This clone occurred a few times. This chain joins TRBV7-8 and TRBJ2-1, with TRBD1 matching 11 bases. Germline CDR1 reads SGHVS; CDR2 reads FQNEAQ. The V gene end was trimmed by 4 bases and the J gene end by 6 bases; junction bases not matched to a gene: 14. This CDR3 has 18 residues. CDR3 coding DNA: TGTGCCAGCAGCTCCGTTCTACTAGGGACAGGGGGTGGCAATGAGCAGTTCTTC. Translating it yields CASSSVLLGTGGGNEQFF.

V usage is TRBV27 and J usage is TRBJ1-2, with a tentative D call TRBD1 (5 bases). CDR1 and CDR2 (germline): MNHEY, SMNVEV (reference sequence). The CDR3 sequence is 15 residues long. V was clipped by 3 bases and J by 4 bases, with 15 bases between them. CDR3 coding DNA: TGTGCCAGCAGTTTTGGGGGAGGTGGGGGCTATGGCTACACCTTC. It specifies CASSFGGGGGYGYTF.

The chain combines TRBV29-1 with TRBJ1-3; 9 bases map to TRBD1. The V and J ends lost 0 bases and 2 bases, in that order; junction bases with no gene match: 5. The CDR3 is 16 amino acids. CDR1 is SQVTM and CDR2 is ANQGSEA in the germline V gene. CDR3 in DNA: TGCAGCGTTGAAGATGGCGGACAGGGGACTGGAAACACCATATATTTT. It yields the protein CSVEDGGQGTGNTIYF.

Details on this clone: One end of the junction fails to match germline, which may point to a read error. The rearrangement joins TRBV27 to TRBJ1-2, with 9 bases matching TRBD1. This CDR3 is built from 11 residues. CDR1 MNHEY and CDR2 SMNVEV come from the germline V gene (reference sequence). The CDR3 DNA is TGCCTGACAGGGGGTAACTATGGCTACACCTTC. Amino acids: CLTGGNYGYTF.

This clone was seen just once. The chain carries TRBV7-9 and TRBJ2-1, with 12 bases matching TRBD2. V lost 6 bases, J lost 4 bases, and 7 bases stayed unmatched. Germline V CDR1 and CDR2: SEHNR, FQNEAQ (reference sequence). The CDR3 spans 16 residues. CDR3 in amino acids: CASRRTSGAGYNEQFF. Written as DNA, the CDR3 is TGTGCCAGCAGACGGACTAGCGGGGCCGGATACAATGAGCAGTTCTTC.

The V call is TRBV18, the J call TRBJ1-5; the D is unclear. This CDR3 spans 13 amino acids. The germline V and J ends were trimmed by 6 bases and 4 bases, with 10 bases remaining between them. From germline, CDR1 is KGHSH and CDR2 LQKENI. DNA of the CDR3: TGTGCCAGCTCCCGAACGACAAATCAGCCCCAGCATTTT. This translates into CASSRTTNQPQHF.

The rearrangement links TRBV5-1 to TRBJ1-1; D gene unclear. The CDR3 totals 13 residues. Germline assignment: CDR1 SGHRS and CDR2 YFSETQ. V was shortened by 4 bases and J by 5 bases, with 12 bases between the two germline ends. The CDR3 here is CASSLFSGTEAFF. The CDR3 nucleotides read TGCGCCAGCAGCCTATTCAGCGGAACTGAAGCTTTCTTT.

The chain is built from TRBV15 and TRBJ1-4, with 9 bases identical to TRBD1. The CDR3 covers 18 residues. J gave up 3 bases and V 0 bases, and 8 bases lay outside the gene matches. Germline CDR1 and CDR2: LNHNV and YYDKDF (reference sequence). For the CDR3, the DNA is TGTGCCACCAGCAGAGATACAGGGGGCGAGGTTCCTAATGAAAAACTGTTTTTT. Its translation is CATSRDTGGEVPNEKLFF.

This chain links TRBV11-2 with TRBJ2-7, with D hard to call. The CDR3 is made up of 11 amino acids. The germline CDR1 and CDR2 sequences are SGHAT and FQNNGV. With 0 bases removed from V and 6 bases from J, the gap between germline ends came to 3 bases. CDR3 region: CASSLDSEQYF. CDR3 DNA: TGTGCCAGCAGCTTAGATAGCGAGCAGTACTTC.

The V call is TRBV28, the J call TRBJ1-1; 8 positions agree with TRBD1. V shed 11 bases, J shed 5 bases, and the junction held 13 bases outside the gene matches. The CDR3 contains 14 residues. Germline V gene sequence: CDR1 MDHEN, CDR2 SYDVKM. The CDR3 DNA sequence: TGTGCCGGCTCCGGGACAGGAAAAGGGACTGAAGCTTTCTTT. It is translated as CAGSGTGKGTEAFF.

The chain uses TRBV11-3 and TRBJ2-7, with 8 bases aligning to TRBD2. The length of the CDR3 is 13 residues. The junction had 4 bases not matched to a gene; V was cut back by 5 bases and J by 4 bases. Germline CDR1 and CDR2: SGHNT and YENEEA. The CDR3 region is CASSRLAGYEQYF. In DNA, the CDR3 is TGTGCCAGCAGCCGCTTAGCGGGGTACGAGCAGTACTTC.

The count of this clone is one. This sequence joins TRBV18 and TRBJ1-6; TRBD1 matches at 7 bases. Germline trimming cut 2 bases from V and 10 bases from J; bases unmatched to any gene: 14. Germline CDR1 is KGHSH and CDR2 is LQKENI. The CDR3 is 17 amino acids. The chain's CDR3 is CASSPIQGRQGRSPLHF. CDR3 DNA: TGTGCCAGCTCACCAATTCAAGGTCGACAGGGAAGGTCACCCCTCCACTTT.

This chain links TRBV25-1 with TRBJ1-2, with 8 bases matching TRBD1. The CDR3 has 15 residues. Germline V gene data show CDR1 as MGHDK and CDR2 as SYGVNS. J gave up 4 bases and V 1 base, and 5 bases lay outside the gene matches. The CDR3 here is CASSESTGAGYGYTF. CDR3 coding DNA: TGTGCCAGCAGTGAATCGACAGGGGCTGGCTATGGCTACACCTTC.

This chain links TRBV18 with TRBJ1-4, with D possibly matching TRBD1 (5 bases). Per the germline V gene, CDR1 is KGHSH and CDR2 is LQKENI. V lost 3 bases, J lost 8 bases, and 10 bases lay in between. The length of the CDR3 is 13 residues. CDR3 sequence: CASSPREGEKLFF. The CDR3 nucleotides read TGTGCCAGCTCACCCCGGGAGGGGGAAAAACTGTTTTTT.